Following are 2 T cell receptor beta chains from one sample sequenced in a study of cytomegalovirus exposure and HLA in healthy donors. Method: immunoSEQ multiplex PCR; TCRdb's copy keeps in-frame clones and lacks some. This table holds under 150,000 clones, roughly 86% found once. Source material: PBMCs. The source is a woman aged 25 to 39 in good health and CMV-seronegative.

V gene TRBV13 combines with J gene TRBJ1-1; D is unresolved. Trimming stripped 5 bases from V and 0 bases from J, with 7 bases between. From germline, CDR1 is PRHDT and CDR2 FYEKMQ (reference sequence). There are 13 residues in the CDR3. The CDR3, as DNA: TGTGCCAGCAGCCAAGCTCTGAACACTGAAGCTTTCTTT. Translating it yields CASSQALNTEAFF.

The chain carries TRBV27 and TRBJ2-1; 11 nucleotides match TRBD2. The CDR3 has 14 amino acids. The germline CDR1 and CDR2 sequences are MNHEY and SMNVEV (reference sequence). V lost 0 bases to trimming and J lost 15 bases; unmatched junction nucleotides: 7. CDR3 in DNA: TGTGCCAGCAGTTTATCCCGGACTAGCGGGTTCCTGTTCTTC. Protein product: CASSLSRTSGFLFF.